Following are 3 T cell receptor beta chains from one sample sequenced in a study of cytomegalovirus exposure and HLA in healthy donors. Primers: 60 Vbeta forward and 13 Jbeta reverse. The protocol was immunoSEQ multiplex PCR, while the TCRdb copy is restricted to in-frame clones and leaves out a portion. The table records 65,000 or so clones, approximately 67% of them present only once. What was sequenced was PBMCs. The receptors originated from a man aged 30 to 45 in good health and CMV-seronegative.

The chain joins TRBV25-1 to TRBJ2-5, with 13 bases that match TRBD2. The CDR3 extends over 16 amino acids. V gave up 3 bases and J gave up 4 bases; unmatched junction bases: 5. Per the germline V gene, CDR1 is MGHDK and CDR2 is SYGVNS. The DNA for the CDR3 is TGTGCCAGCAGTGATTTGGGACTAGCGGGGAGAGAGACCCAGTACTTC. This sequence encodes CASSDLGLAGRETQYF.

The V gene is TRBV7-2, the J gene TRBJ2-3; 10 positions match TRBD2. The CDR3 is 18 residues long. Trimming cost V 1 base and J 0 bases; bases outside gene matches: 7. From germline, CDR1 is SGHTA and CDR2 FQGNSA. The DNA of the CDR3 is TGTGCCAGCAGCTTAGTGGGTAGCGGGGGGCTAAGCACAGATACGCAGTATTTT. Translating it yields CASSLVGSGGLSTDTQYF.

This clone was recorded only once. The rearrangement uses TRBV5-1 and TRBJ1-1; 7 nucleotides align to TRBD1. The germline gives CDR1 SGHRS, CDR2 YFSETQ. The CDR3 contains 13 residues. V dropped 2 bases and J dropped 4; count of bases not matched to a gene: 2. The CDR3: CASSLQGTTEAFF. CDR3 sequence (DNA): TGCGCCAGCAGCTTACAGGGGACCACTGAAGCTTTCTTT.